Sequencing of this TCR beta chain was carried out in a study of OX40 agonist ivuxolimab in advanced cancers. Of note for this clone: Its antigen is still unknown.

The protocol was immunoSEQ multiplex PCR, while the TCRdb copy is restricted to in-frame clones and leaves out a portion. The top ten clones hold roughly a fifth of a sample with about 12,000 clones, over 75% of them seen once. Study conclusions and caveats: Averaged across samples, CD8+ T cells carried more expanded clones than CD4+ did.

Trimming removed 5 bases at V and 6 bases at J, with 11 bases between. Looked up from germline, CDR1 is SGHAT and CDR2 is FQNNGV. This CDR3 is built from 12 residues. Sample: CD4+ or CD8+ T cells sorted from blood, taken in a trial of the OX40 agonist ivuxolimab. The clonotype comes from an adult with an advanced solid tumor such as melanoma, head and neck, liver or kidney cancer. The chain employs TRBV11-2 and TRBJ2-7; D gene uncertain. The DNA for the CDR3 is TGTGCCAGCAGCCGTTCCGGTGGCGAGCAGTACTTC. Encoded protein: CASSRSGGEQYF.